The T cell receptor (beta chain) under discussion was sequenced for a study of vaccination effects on CD4 cells after COVID-19. Findings and caveats of the study: Nearly all vaccine-induced clones in healthy recipients recognized only SARS-CoV-2.

Sequenced by immunoSEQ multiplex PCR; TCRdb stores in-frame clones only, minus some. The repertoire holds roughly 45,000 clones, with around 80% as singletons. CDR3 length: 16 amino acids. The germline V gene encodes CDR1 SGHTA and CDR2 FQGNSA. The V and J ends lost 2 bases and 5 bases respectively, with 18 bases between them. Antigen-specific CD4+ T cells were expanded (with viral peptide pools) by the ViraFEST assay ahead of sequencing. Following 10 days of culture, CD4+ T cells were isolated. Nobody among the vaccine recipients had prior SARS-CoV-2 infection (nucleocapsid antibodies were negative). Peptides at about 10 ug/ml and IL-2 at about 10 IU/ml were added to 2 million or so PBMC per well. Days 3 and 7 were when half the medium was replaced with IL-2 medium. On this clone: Its antigen is not identified.

The receptor comes from a human donor who received a COVID-19 vaccine. The sample in question was CD4+ T cells from PBMCs cultured with SARS-CoV-2 spike peptides, obtained before COVID-19 vaccination. The chain couples TRBV7-2 to TRBJ2-5; a possible D gene is TRBD1 (5 bases). CDR3 protein: CASSLKVSAGRETQYF. The CDR3, as DNA: TGTGCCAGCAGCTTAAAGGTATCGGCAGGGCGGGAGACCCAGTACTTC. The full variable domain, with the rest looked up from reference TRBV7-2 and TRBJ2-5, is GAGVSQSPSNKVTEKGKDVELRCDPISGHTALYWYRQSLGQGLEFLIYFQGNSAPDKSGLPSDRFSAERTGGSVSTLTIQRTQQEDSAVYLCASSLKVSAGRETQYFGPGTRLLVL.